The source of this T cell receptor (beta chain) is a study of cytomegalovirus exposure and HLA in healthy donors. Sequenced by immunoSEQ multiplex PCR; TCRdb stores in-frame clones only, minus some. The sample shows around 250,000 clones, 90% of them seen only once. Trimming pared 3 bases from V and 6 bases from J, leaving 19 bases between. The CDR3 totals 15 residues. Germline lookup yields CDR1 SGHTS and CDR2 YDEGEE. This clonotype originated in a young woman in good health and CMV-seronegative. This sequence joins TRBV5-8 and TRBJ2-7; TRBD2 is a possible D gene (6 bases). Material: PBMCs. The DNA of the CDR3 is TGTGCCAGCAGCTCAGGACTGACCGGGAGTCGCGAGCAGTACGTC. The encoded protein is CASSSGLTGSREQYV.